This T cell receptor beta chain was documented in a study of cytotoxic CD8 clonotypes in ibrutinib-treated CLL. Study-wide findings and caveats: Baseline values of clonality outstripped age-matched healthy donors and followed circulating CD8+ T-cell counts. Increased clonality at ibrutinib response gave way to a return toward baseline at progression. Shared public clonotypes were rare, and on treatment they either got smaller or stayed the same.

CDR1 MNHEY and CDR2 SVGAGI come from the germline V gene. This CDR3 has 16 amino acids. V gave up 2 bases and J gave up 0 bases, with 11 bases separating them. TCRdb's table, derived via immunoSEQ multiplex PCR, lists solely in-frame clones and lacks some. The sample lists approximately 140,000 clones; 80% to 95% were seen once. This clone was picked up one time. What it binds is not known. Sequences were derived from PBMCs, sampled after 12 months of ibrutinib treatment. The genes are TRBV6-5 and TRBJ2-1; D perhaps matches TRBD2 (5 bases). The origin of this receptor is a human donor with chronic lymphocytic leukemia. The CDR3 sequence is CASSYGERSSYNEQFF. CDR3 nucleotide sequence: TGTGCCAGCAGTTACGGGGAGCGAAGCTCCTACAATGAGCAGTTCTTC.